This T cell receptor (beta chain) was documented in a study of blood T cell repertoires in COVID-19. The wider study: Both acute and convalescent COVID-19 samples were obtained from the United States, Italy and Spain. The analysed material was cDNA or gDNA that came from T cells, B-cell-depleted T cells, or PBMCs.

Per the study methods: Scientists estimated how many nucleated cells there were by amplifying reference gene primers. Using immunoSEQ multiplex PCR, the repertoire was profiled, and TCRdb retains in-frame clones only, with some absent. V, J and clone size are taken as reported in that table, and D and trimming were inferred from the DNA itself. The sample lists around 150,000 clones, under 80% occurring once. This CDR3 comprises 12 residues. V dropped 5 bases and J dropped 2 bases, with 7 bases sitting between them. Germline V lookup: CDR1 LNHDA, CDR2 SQIVND (reference sequence). The TCR sequence derives from a man aged 60 to 69 with acute or convalescent COVID-19. Sequenced: peripheral blood. The V gene is TRBV19, the J gene TRBJ2-7; D gene uncertain. CDR3 nucleotides: TGTGCCAGTAGTGGCCTGACCTACGAGCAGTACTTC. Translating it yields CASSGLTYEQYF. The full variable domain, its missing parts supplied by reference TRBV19 and TRBJ2-7, is DGGITQSPKYLFRKEGQNVTLSCEQNLNHDAMYWYRQDPGQGLRLIYYSQIVNDFQKGDIAEGYSVSREKKESFPLTVTSAQKNPTAFYLCASSGLTYEQYFGPGTRLTVT.